This T cell receptor beta chain originates from a study of blood T cell repertoires in COVID-19. Overall study: Acute and convalescent COVID-19 specimens originated in the United States, Italy and Spain. PBMCs, B-cell-depleted T cells, or T cells provided the cDNA or gDNA that made up the material.

Authors' processing steps: Estimation of nucleated cell counts relied on the amplification of reference gene primers. The method was immunoSEQ multiplex PCR; TCRdb's version includes in-frame clones alone and lacks a portion of them. That table supplies the V and J calls and clone size; D and trimming were determined from the DNA. This table holds about 100,000 clones, 88% found once. Germline V CDR1 and CDR2: SNHLY, FYNNEI. The ends lost 6 bases at V and 9 bases at J; junction bases unmatched: 8. The CDR3 spans 14 residues. Sequencing was done on a sample of peripheral blood. The V gene is TRBV2, the J gene TRBJ2-1; 10 bases match TRBD2. The source is a woman aged 60-70 years with acute or convalescent COVID-19. CDR3 loop: CASRRLAGAGEQFF. In DNA, the CDR3 is TGTGCCAGCAGGCGGCTAGCGGGAGCGGGTGAGCAGTTCTTC.